This T cell receptor beta chain was obtained from a study of CD8+ T cells in alopecia areata. RNA, once extracted, was reverse transcribed into cDNA for use as the sequencing template. Repertoires were generated with immunoSEQ multiplex PCR, while TCRdb's copy carries only in-frame clones and drops some. The table has 90,000 to 150,000 clones, around 53% seen once; the top ten hold roughly 0.5%. V trimming: 1 base; J trimming: 5 bases; junction bases outside the gene matches: 5. CDR3 size: 15 residues. Germline V lookup: CDR1 SGHDT, CDR2 YYEEEE. Turning to this clone: Antigen: not known.

Findings and limits, study-wide: Across lesional scalp, and particularly alopecia totalis/universalis, clonality surpassed that of normal scalp.

Treatment specified: oral pan-JAK inhibitor, 5-10 mg twice daily. The material sequenced was CD4+ T cells sorted from blood, taken at week 4, from a patient treated with tofacitinib. The chain links TRBV5-6 to TRBJ1-5, with 8 bases fitting TRBD1. This clonotype was sampled from a human donor with alopecia areata. The CDR3 sequence: CASSLRQGRHQPQHF. CDR3 bases: TGTGCCAGCAGCTTGAGACAGGGGAGGCATCAGCCCCAGCATTTT.